This T cell receptor beta chain was sequenced for a study of CD8 T cells in Susac syndrome. A quantity of roughly 0.5 to 1 ug RNA underwent reverse transcription using random hexamers. Amplification of TCR beta CDR3 by immunoSEQ multiplex PCR spanned 54 Vbeta and 13 Jbeta. TCRdb passed the immunoSEQ multiplex PCR reads through MiXCR, listing each CDR3 protein once. The sample consists of about 180,000 distinct CDR3 sequences, more than 90% of them appearing once. The germline V and J ends were trimmed by 8 bases and 0 bases, with 13 bases remaining between them. Looked up from germline, CDR1 is SGHDN and CDR2 is FVKESK. This CDR3 is built from 14 residues.

The genes are TRBV14 and TRBJ1-1; D uncertain. Sequencing was performed on CD4+ T cells from PBMCs. The receptor was isolated from a human donor with multiple sclerosis. The CDR3 loop reads CASGREIMNTEAFF. The CDR3 DNA reads TGTGCCAGCGGGCGGGAGATCATGAACACTGAAGCTTTCTTT.